This is a list of T cell receptor beta chains from one sample in a study of OX40 agonist ivuxolimab in advanced cancers. The method was immunoSEQ multiplex PCR; TCRdb's version includes in-frame clones alone and lacks a portion of them. The table lists nearly 85,000 clones, 80% to 90% of them singletons, with roughly 1.9% in the top ten. The sample in question was CD4+ or CD8+ T cells sorted from blood, obtained in a trial of the OX40 agonist ivuxolimab. These receptors all come from an adult with an advanced solid tumor such as melanoma, head and neck, liver or kidney cancer. The CDR3 runs from the conserved cysteine through the conserved F or W. A D gene is named only where the DNA matches it firmly. A row's size may be missing; if present it is once, few, many or a size class.

clone_size	d_call	v_call	j_call	cdr3_aa	cdr3_nt
-	-	TRBV7-8	TRBJ2-4	CASSSNILSWHIQYF	TGTGCCAGCAGCTCCAACATACTTAGTTGGCACATTCAGTACTTC
-	-	TRBV7-2	TRBJ1-2	CASSFGGFNYGYTF	TGTGCCAGCAGCTTTGGAGGTTTCAACTATGGCTACACCTTC
few	TRBD1	TRBV4-1	TRBJ1-6	CASSLRQGSNNSPLHF	TGCGCCAGCAGCCTTCGACAGGGTTCGAATAATTCACCCCTCCACTTT
few	-	TRBV7-9	TRBJ1-2	CASSSGIGDYGYTF	TGTGCCAGCAGCTCAGGGATTGGGGACTATGGCTACACCTTC
-	-	TRBV19	TRBJ1-4	CASSSGGTANEKLFF	TGTGCCAGTAGTTCGGGGGGTACGGCTAATGAAAAACTGTTTTTT
-	-	TRBV30	TRBJ2-5	CAWRQGGAETQYF	TGTGCCTGGAGGCAGGGTGGTGCGGAGACCCAGTACTTC
-	TRBD2	TRBV28	TRBJ2-1	CASSLSGGAHEQFF	TGTGCCAGCAGTTTAAGCGGGGGGGCCCATGAGCAGTTCTTC
once	-	TRBV4-1	TRBJ2-3	CASSLLVGSTPDTQYF	TGCGCCAGCAGCCTCCTGGTCGGATCGACCCCAGATACGCAGTATTTT
-	TRBD1	TRBV6-1	TRBJ2-1	CASTLGQGSYNEQFF	TGTGCCAGCACCCTAGGACAGGGCTCCTACAATGAGCAGTTCTTC
-	-	TRBV7-2	TRBJ2-5	CASSKTGFLETQYF	TGTGCCAGCAGCAAGACAGGATTCCTCGAGACCCAGTACTTC
-	TRBD1	TRBV6-1	TRBJ1-2	CASSEYRGRPNYGYTF	TGTGCCAGCAGTGAGTACAGGGGCCGTCCCAACTATGGCTACACCTTC
-	TRBD2	TRBV29-1	TRBJ2-1	CSGPTSGHNEQFF	TGCAGCGGCCCCACTAGCGGTCACAATGAGCAGTTCTTC
-	-	TRBV28	TRBJ1-2	CASSRLADRYGYTF	TGTGCCAGCAGTAGGTTGGCCGACCGCTATGGCTACACCTTC
-	TRBD1	TRBV2	TRBJ1-2	CASSLEGGKDGYTF	TGTGCCAGCTCGCTTGAAGGGGGCAAGGATGGCTACACCTTC
once	TRBD1	TRBV28	TRBJ2-3	CASSATGTGGTDTQYF	TGTGCCAGCAGTGCGACCGGGACAGGGGGCACAGATACGCAGTATTTT
-	-	TRBV7-2	TRBJ1-5	CASSLEFGAVGRPQHF	TGTGCCAGCAGCTTAGAGTTTGGGGCAGTAGGAAGGCCCCAGCATTTT
-	TRBD2	TRBV7-2	TRBJ2-1	CASNPAGGAHEQFF	TGTGCCAGCAATCCCGCGGGGGGGGCCCATGAGCAGTTCTTC
-	-	TRBV11-2	TRBJ1-1	CASSARTTEAFF	TGTGCCAGCAGCGCACGAACCACTGAAGCTTTCTTT
once	-	TRBV5-5	TRBJ2-5	CASSRAQETQYF	TGTGCCAGCTCCAGGGCACAAGAGACCCAGTACTTC
-	-	TRBV18	TRBJ2-7	CASSIQGDSSEQYF	TGTGCCAGCTCAATCCAGGGTGATTCGTCCGAGCAGTACTTC